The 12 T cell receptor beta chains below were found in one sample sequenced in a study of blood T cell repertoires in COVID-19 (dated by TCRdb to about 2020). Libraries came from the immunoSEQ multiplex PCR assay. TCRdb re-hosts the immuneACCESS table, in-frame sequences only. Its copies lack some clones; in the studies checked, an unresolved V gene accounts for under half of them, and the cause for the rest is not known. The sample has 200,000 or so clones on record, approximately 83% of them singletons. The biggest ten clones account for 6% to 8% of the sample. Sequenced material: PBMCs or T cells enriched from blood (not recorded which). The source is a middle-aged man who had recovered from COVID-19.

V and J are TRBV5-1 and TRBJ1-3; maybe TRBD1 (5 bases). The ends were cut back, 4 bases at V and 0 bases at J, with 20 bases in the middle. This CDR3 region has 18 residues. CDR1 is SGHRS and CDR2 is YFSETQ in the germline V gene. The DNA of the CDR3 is TGCGCCAGCAGCCCTGAAACAGGTTCCCAAGCCTCTGGAAACACCATATATTTT. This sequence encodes CASSPETGSQASGNTIYF.

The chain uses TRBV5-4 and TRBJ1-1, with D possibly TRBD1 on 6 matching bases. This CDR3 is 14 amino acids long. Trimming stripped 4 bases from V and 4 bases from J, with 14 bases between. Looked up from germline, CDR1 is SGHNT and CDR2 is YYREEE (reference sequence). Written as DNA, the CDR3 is TGTGCCAGCAGCGTGAATGAAGGGGGCACTGAAGCTTTCTTT. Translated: CASSVNEGGTEAFF. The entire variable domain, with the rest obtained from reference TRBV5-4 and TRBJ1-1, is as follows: ETGVTQSPTHLIKTRGQQVTLRCSSQSGHNTVSWYQQALGQGPQFIFQYYREEENGRGNFPPRFSGLQFPNYSSELNVNALELDDSALYLCASSVNEGGTEAFFGQGTRLTVV.

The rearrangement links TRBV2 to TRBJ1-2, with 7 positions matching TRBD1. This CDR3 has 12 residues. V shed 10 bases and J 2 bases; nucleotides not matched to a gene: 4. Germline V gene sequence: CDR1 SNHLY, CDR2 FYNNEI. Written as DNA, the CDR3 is TGTGCCATCTCACAGGGGAACTATGGCTACACCTTC. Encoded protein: CAISQGNYGYTF.

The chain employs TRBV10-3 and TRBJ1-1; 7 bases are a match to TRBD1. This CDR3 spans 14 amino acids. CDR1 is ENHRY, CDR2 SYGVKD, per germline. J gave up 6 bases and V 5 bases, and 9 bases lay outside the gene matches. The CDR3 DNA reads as TGTGCCATCAGTTTAGGGGGCGGGCAAGCTGAAGCTTTCTTT. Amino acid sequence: CAISLGGGQAEAFF.

The CDR3 coding sequence is TGTGCCAGCACCTCAAGGACAGGGGGCGGTGAAAAACTGTTTTTT. Its protein product is CASTSRTGGGEKLFF. The chain joins TRBV11-2 to TRBJ1-4; 11 bases fit TRBD1. CDR1 and CDR2 from the germline V gene are SGHAT and FQNNGV. The CDR3 length is 15 residues. The V gene end was trimmed by 7 bases and the J gene end by 7 bases; junction bases not matched to a gene: 8.

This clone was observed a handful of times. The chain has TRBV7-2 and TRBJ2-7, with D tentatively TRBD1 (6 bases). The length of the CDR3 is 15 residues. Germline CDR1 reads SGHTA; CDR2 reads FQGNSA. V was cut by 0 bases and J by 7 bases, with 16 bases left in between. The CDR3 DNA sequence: TGTGCCAGCAGCTTAGCGGGGCAGGGGACGGGGGAGCAGTACTTC. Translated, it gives CASSLAGQGTGEQYF.

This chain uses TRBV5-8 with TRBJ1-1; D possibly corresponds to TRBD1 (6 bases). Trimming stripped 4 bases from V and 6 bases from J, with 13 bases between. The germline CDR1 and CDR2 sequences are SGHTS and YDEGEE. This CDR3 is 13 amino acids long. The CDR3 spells CASSPGPGAEAFF. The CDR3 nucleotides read TGTGCCAGCAGCCCGGGCCCAGGGGCTGAAGCTTTCTTT.

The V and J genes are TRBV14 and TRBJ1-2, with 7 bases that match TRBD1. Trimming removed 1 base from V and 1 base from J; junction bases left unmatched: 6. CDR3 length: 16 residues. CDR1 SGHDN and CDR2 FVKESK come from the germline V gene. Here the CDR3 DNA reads TGTGCCAGCAGCCAAGCGCGACAGGGTATTAACTATGGCTACACCTTC. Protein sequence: CASSQARQGINYGYTF.

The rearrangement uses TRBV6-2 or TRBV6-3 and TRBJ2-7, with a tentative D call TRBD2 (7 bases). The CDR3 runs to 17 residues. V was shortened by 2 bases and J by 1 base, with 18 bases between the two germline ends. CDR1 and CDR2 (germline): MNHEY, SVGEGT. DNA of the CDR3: TGTGCCAGCAGTTACCCGATTGGGGGGGGCCTATCCTACGAGCAGTACTTC. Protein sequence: CASSYPIGGGLSYEQYF.

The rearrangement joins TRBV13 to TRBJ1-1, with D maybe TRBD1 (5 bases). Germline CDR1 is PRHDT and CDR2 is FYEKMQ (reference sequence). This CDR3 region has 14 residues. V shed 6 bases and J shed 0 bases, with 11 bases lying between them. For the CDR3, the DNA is TGTGCCAGCAGTACCAGGGCTTTGAACACTGAAGCTTTCTTT. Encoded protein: CASSTRALNTEAFF.

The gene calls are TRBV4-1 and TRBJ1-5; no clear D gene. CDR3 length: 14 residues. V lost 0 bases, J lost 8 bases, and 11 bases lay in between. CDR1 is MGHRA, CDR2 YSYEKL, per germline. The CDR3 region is CASSQDTVREPQHF. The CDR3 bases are TGCGCCAGCAGCCAAGATACGGTTCGGGAGCCCCAGCATTTT.

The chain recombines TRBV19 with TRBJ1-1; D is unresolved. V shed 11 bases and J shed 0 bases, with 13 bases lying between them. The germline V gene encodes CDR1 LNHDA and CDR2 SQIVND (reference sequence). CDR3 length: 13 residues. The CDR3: CAGSVSMNTEAFF. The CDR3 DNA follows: TGTGCCGGTTCAGTCTCAATGAACACTGAAGCTTTCTTT.